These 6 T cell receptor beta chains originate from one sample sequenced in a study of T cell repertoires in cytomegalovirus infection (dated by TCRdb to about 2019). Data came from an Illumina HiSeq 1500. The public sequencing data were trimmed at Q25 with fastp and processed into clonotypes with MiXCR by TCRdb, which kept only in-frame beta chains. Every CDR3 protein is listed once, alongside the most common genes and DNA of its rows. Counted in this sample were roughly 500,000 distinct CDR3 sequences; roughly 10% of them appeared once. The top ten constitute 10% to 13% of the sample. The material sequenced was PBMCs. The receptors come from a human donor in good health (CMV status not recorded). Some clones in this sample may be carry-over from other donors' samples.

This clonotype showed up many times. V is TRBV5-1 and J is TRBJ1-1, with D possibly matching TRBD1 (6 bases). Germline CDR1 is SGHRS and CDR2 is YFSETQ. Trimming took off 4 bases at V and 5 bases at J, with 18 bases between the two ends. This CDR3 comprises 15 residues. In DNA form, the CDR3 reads TGCGCCAGCAGCATTGGACAGACCGAAGGGACTGAAGCTTTCTTT. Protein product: CASSIGQTEGTEAFF. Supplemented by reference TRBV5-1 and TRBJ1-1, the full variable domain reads KAGVTQTPRYLIKTRGQQVTLSCSPISGHRSVSWYQQTPGQGLQFLFEYFSETQRNKGNFPGRFSGRQFSNSRSEMNVSTLELGDSALYLCASSIGQTEGTEAFFGQGTRLTVV.

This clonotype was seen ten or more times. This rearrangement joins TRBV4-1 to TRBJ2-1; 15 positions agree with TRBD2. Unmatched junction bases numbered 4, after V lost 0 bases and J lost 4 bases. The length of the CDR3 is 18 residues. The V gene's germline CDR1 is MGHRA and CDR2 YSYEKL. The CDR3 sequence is CASSQEGLAGGPYNEQFF. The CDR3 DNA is TGCGCCAGCAGCCAAGAGGGACTAGCGGGAGGCCCATACAATGAGCAGTTCTTC.

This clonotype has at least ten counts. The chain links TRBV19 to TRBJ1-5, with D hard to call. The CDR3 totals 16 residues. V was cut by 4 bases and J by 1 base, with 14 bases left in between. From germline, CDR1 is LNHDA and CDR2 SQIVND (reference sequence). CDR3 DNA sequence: TGTGCCAGTAGTACAATGGGCGGGTGGAGCAATCAGCCCCAGCATTTT. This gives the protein CASSTMGGWSNQPQHF.

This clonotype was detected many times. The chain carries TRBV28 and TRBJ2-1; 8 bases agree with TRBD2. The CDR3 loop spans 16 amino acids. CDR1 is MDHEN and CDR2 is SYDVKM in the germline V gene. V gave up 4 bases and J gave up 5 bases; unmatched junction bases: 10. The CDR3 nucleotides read TGTGCCAGCAGTTCCCTAAGCGGGAGAGGCCACAATGAGCAGTTCTTC. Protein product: CASSSLSGRGHNEQFF.

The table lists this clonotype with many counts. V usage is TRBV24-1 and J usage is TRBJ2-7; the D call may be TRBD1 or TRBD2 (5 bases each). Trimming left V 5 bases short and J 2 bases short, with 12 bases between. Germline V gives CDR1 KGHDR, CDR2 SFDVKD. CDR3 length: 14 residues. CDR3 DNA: TGTGCCACCAGTGCGGGGCAACCACCCTACGAGCAGTACTTC. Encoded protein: CATSAGQPPYEQYF.

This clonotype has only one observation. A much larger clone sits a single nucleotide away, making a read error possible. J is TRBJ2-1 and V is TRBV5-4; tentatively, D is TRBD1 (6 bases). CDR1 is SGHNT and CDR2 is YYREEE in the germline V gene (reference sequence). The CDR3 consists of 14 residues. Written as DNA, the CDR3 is TGTGCCAGCAGCTTGTCCTGGACAGACAATGAGCAGCTCTTC. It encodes CASSLSWTDNEQLF.